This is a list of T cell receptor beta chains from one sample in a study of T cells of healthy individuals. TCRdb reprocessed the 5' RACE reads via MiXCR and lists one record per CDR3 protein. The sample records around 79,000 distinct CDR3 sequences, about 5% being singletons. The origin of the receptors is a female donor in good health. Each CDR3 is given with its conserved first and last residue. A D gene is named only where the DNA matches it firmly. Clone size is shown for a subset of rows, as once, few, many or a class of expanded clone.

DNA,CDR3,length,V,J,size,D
TGCGCCAGCAGCCAAGTAGAGGGACAGGGGGTCGAGCAGTTCTTC,CASSQVEGQGVEQFF,15,TRBV4-3,TRBJ2-1,few,TRBD1
TGTGCCAGCAGTTACTCAGAGACAGATACGCAGTATTTT,CASSYSETDTQYF,13,TRBV6-2/TRBV6-3,TRBJ2-3,many,NA
TGTGCCAGCAGCCCGGGGGCAGGCTTTTCCTACAATGAGCAGTTCTTC,CASSPGAGFSYNEQFF,16,TRBV7-9,TRBJ2-1,NA,NA
TGCAGTGCTAAACAGGCAGGCACAGATACGCAGTATTTT,CSAKQAGTDTQYF,13,TRBV20-1,TRBJ2-3,many,NA
TGTGCCAGCAGCCAAGGTCAGGGGACATCACGATACTTC,CASSQGQGTSRYF,13,TRBV3-1,TRBJ2-4,many,NA
TGTGCCAGCAGCTTAGATGTGCGCGCCAAAAACATTCAGTACTTC,CASSLDVRAKNIQYF,15,TRBV11-2,TRBJ2-4,many,NA
TGTGCCAGCAGCCAAGAGTACTCTGGAAACACCATATATTTT,CASSQEYSGNTIYF,14,TRBV4-2,TRBJ1-3,many,NA
TGTGCCAGCAGCTTAGGCCGGTCCCGTGAAGCTTTCTTT,CASSLGRSREAFF,13,TRBV13,TRBJ1-1,few,NA
TGTGCCAGCAGTTTATCTCCGCAGGGGGCCCGCACCGGGGAGCTGTTTTTT,CASSLSPQGARTGELFF,17,TRBV27,TRBJ2-2,few,TRBD1
TGTGCCAGCAGCTTAAGTGGCGGGCCACAAGAGACCCAGTACTTC,CASSLSGGPQETQYF,15,TRBV7-2,TRBJ2-5,few,NA
TGTGCCTGGAGTTGGGAGGGGGCCAAGGTTGGCACTGAAGCTTTCTTT,CAWSWEGAKVGTEAFF,16,TRBV30,TRBJ1-1,NA,TRBD1
TGTGCCAGCAGCCCGGACATCCCCTTATCTAACTATGGCTACACCTTC,CASSPDIPLSNYGYTF,16,TRBV5-5,TRBJ1-2,many,NA
TGTGCCTGGAGTGTACCCGGGATGCAGTATGGCTACACCTTC,CAWSVPGMQYGYTF,14,TRBV30,TRBJ1-2,NA,NA
TGTGCCAGCTCACCACGAACGATTCGGGCAGGGGGGAACTATGGCTACACCTTC,CASSPRTIRAGGNYGYTF,18,TRBV18,TRBJ1-2,many,TRBD1
TGTGCCAGCAGTTCCGGGACTAGCATTATCTATGAGCAGTTCTTC,CASSSGTSIIYEQFF,15,TRBV28,TRBJ2-1,many,TRBD2
TGTGCCAGCAGTTCCCTCTACGGACAGGGCAACTATGGCTACACCTTC,CASSSLYGQGNYGYTF,16,TRBV27,TRBJ1-2,few,TRBD1
TGTGCCAGCAGCTTAGCAGGGGTAGAAGGCTACACCTTC,CASSLAGVEGYTF,13,TRBV7-2,TRBJ1-2,few,NA
TGTGCCACCAGTGATTTAGAGGGTCGGAAGGGGGCGAAAGGCTACACCTTC,CATSDLEGRKGAKGYTF,17,TRBV24-1,TRBJ1-2,many,TRBD1
TGTGCCAGCGAGAGGCTAGCGGGAGAGAATGAGCAGTTCTTC,CASERLAGENEQFF,14,TRBV6-2/TRBV6-3,TRBJ2-1,few,TRBD2
TGTGCCAGCAGGTCTGGGACAGTTAAAGAGACCCAGTACTTC,CASRSGTVKETQYF,14,TRBV12-3/TRBV12-4,TRBJ2-5,many,TRBD1
TGTGCCAGCAGTGAATCCGGGACAGGACTATACGAGCAGTACTTC,CASSESGTGLYEQYF,15,TRBV25-1,TRBJ2-7,few,TRBD1
TGTGCCAGCAGCGTCGGGACAGGGGGCCCTCTTAACTATGGCTACACCTTC,CASSVGTGGPLNYGYTF,17,TRBV5-5,TRBJ1-2,few,TRBD1
TGTGCCAGCAGCTTAACTAGGGAAGATACGCAGTATTTT,CASSLTREDTQYF,13,TRBV7-2,TRBJ2-3,NA,NA
TGTGCCAGCAGCCAAGACCCCGACAGTGCGCGGCAGTACTTC,CASSQDPDSARQYF,14,TRBV3-1,TRBJ2-7,NA,NA
TGTGCCAGCAGTCGGGGACTAGCGGGTTTCACCGGGGAGCTGTTTTTT,CASSRGLAGFTGELFF,16,TRBV11-2,TRBJ2-2,many,TRBD2
TGTGCCAGCAGTCTTGGCAGGGATAATGGCTACACCTTC,CASSLGRDNGYTF,13,TRBV7-9,TRBJ1-2,few,NA
TGTGCCAGCAGGAGAGGGGACAGGGTTGGAGATACGCAGTATTTT,CASRRGDRVGDTQYF,15,TRBV12-3/TRBV12-4,TRBJ2-3,NA,TRBD1
TGTGCCAGCCGAGGCCCGTTAGGAGAGACCCAGTACTTC,CASRGPLGETQYF,13,TRBV28,TRBJ2-5,many,NA
TGTGCCAGCAGCGTAGAAGCAGAGGGGGCCCTGAACACTGAAGCTTTCTTT,CASSVEAEGALNTEAFF,17,TRBV9,TRBJ1-1,few,TRBD1
TGCGCCAGCAGGAACTCCGGGACACGGAACACCGGGGAGCTGTTTTTT,CASRNSGTRNTGELFF,16,TRBV5-1,TRBJ2-2,few,NA
TGTGCCAGCAGCGGACTAGCGGGATCAACCAGGAATGAGCAGTTCTTC,CASSGLAGSTRNEQFF,16,TRBV6-5,TRBJ2-1,many,TRBD2
TGTGCCAGCAGGAAGGACAGGGCAACTAATGAAAAACTGTTTTTT,CASRKDRATNEKLFF,15,TRBV2,TRBJ1-4,many,TRBD1
TGTGCCAGCAGTTTCTTCCGTGGGGCAGCGAACACTGAAGCTTTCTTT,CASSFFRGAANTEAFF,16,TRBV28,TRBJ1-1,NA,NA
TGTGCCAGCAGCTATGTTCGGGAACAGTACTTC,CASSYVREQYF,11,TRBV7-9,TRBJ2-7,NA,NA
TGTGCCTGGAGTGTAAGTGTTGGCAGGGCTGGGGCCAACGTCCTGACTTTC,CAWSVSVGRAGANVLTF,17,TRBV30,TRBJ2-6,many,NA
TGTGCCAGCAGTTTAACGGACAGGGGAGAGCGGGATACGCAGTATTTT,CASSLTDRGERDTQYF,16,TRBV28,TRBJ2-3,many,TRBD1
TGTGCCAGCAGCGGGACAGGGATGACCTACGAGCAGTACTTC,CASSGTGMTYEQYF,14,TRBV4-2,TRBJ2-7,NA,TRBD1
TGCAGCGTCCACGCGGATCCTCCCACTGAAGCTTTCTTT,CSVHADPPTEAFF,13,TRBV29-1,TRBJ1-1,many,NA
TGCGCCAGCAGAATCGAAACTGGGGGGGGCACTGAAGCTTTCTTT,CASRIETGGGTEAFF,15,TRBV5-1,TRBJ1-1,NA,NA
TGTGCCAGCAGTTTACGGGGGGCCGGGAACACCATATATTTT,CASSLRGAGNTIYF,14,TRBV12-3/TRBV12-4,TRBJ1-3,NA,NA
TGTGCCAGCAGCGGGAGCTCAAACACCGGGGAGCTGTTTTTT,CASSGSSNTGELFF,14,TRBV6-2/TRBV6-3,TRBJ2-2,few,NA
TGTGCCAGCAGCTTAAGAATGGCGTCGGGCTCCTACAATGAGCAGTTCTTC,CASSLRMASGSYNEQFF,17,TRBV7-9,TRBJ2-1,NA,NA
TGTGCCAGCAGCTTATGGCGGGGCAGCTCCTACAATGAGCAGTTCTTC,CASSLWRGSSYNEQFF,16,TRBV11-2,TRBJ2-1,few,NA
TGTGCCAGCAGCCCGGACAGGGTTGGATCACCCCTCCACTTT,CASSPDRVGSPLHF,14,TRBV7-8,TRBJ1-6,NA,TRBD1
TGCGCCAGCAGCCAAGATATGGGGGGCGGTGAAGCTTTCTTT,CASSQDMGGGEAFF,14,TRBV4-3,TRBJ1-1,NA,NA
TGTGCCAGCAGGGAGGGCAGGAACACCGGGGAGCTGTTTTTT,CASREGRNTGELFF,14,TRBV28,TRBJ2-2,NA,NA
TGTGCCAGCAGCCCTGGGACAGTTCTAACCTACGAGCAGTACTTC,CASSPGTVLTYEQYF,15,TRBV28,TRBJ2-7,many,TRBD1
TGTGCCAGTCTTGCGGCTGGGGCCAACGTCCTGACTTTC,CASLAAGANVLTF,13,TRBV19,TRBJ2-6,few,NA
TGCAGCGTTGAAGAGTACAGGGAGAATGGCTACACCTTC,CSVEEYRENGYTF,13,TRBV29-1,TRBJ1-2,NA,NA
TGTGCCAGCAGTTTCCAGGGGGCAAGGGTTTCACCCCTCCACTTT,CASSFQGARVSPLHF,15,TRBV28,TRBJ1-6,many,TRBD1